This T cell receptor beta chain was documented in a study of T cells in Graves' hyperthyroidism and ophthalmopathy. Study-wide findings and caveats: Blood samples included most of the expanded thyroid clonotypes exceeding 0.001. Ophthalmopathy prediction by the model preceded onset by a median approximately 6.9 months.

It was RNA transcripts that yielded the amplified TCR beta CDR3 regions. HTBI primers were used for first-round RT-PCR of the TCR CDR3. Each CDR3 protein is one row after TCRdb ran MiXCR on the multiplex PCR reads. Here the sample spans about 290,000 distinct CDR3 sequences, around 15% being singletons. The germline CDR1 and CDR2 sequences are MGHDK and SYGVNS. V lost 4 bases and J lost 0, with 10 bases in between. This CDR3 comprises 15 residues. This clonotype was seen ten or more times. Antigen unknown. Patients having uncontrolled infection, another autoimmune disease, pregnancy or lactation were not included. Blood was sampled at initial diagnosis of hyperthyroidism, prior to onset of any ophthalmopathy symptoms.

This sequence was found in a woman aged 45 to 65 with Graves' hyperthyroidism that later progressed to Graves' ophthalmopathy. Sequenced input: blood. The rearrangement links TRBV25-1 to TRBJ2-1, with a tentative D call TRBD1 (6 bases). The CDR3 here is CASSVQGNSYNEQFF. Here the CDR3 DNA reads TGTGCCAGCAGTGTACAGGGTAACTCCTACAATGAGCAGTTCTTC.